One sample yielded the 30 T cell receptor beta chains listed below, sequenced in a study of blood T cell repertoires in COVID-19. Only in-frame clones appear in the TCRdb table, and some are missing; sequencing was by immunoSEQ multiplex PCR. The profile shows roughly 220,000 clones, roughly 89% of them singletons. The sample comprised PBMCs or T cells enriched from blood (not recorded which). The receptor set was obtained from a woman between 40 and 50 years old with acute COVID-19.

The chain carries TRBV5-6 and TRBJ2-7; the D gene is possibly TRBD2 (6 bases). The germline V and J ends were trimmed by 4 bases and 4 bases, with 24 bases remaining between them. CDR3 size: 17 residues. Germline V lookup: CDR1 SGHDT, CDR2 YYEEEE. CDR3 loop: CASSNLTSWQGTYEQYF. The CDR3 region has the DNA TGTGCCAGCAGCAACCTTACTAGCTGGCAGGGTACATACGAGCAGTACTTC.

V gene TRBV2 combines with J gene TRBJ2-7; the match to TRBD2 covers 7 bases. The CDR3 consists of 11 residues. V shed 10 bases, J shed 4 bases, and the junction held 4 bases outside the gene matches. CDR1 is SNHLY and CDR2 is FYNNEI in the germline V gene. CDR3 coding DNA: TGTGCCACCAGCGGGGAATACGAGCAGTACGTC. Its protein is CATSGEYEQYV.

The chain combines TRBV5-1 with TRBJ1-1; D uncertain. The length of the CDR3 is 13 residues. Germline CDR1 and CDR2: SGHRS and YFSETQ. Trimming pared 2 bases from V and 1 base from J, leaving 6 bases between. The CDR3 loop is CASSFLRNTEAFF. DNA for the CDR3: TGCGCCAGCAGCTTCCTCAGGAACACTGAAGCTTTCTTT.

The J gene is TRBJ2-3, the V gene TRBV9, with TRBD1 identical over 7 bases. Germline V CDR1 and CDR2: SGDLS, YYNGEE. The trim removed 3 bases at V and 0 bases at J, leaving 10 bases unmatched. CDR3 length: 17 residues. Written as DNA, the CDR3 is TGTGCCAGCAGCGCCTCCGACAGGGAAAAAAGCACAGATACGCAGTATTTT. It translates to CASSASDREKSTDTQYF.

The V and J genes are TRBV9 and TRBJ2-2; no clear D. Germline CDR1 is SGDLS and CDR2 is YYNGEE. V gave up 0 bases and J gave up 7 bases, with 7 bases separating them. The CDR3 contains 13 residues. For the CDR3, the DNA is TGTGCCAGCAGCGTAGCTACTCTCGGGGAGCTGTTTTTT. It codes for CASSVATLGELFF.

This clone was observed a few times. The J gene is TRBJ1-1, the V gene TRBV25-1; 8 bases match TRBD1. With 3 bases clipped from V and 14 bases from J, the junction kept 17 bases outside the gene matches. Germline V gene data show CDR1 as MGHDK and CDR2 as SYGVNS. This CDR3 has 15 residues. CDR3 amino acids: CASSESGGSAREMFF. CDR3 bases: TGTGCCAGCAGTGAGTCAGGGGGCTCAGCTCGTGAGATGTTCTTT. The full variable domain, its missing parts supplied by reference TRBV25-1 and TRBJ1-1, is EADIYQTPRYLVIGTGKKITLECSQTMGHDKMYWYQQDPGMELHLIHYSYGVNSTEKGDLSSESTVSRIRTEHFPLTLESARPSHTSQYLCASSESGGSAREMFFGQGTRLTVV.

This chain joins TRBV3-1 (or the pseudogene TRBV3-2) and TRBJ1-1; D is ambiguous. The length of the CDR3 is 17 residues. V lost 7 bases and J lost 3, with 24 bases in between. The germline V gene has CDR1 LGHDT and CDR2 YNNKEL (reference sequence). Here the CDR3 DNA reads TGTGCCAGCATTTCCGGGAGCAGCGGTTCAACCTACACTGAAGCTTTCTTT. Amino acid sequence: CASISGSSGSTYTEAFF.

This clone was seen a single time. This chain connects TRBV11-2 to TRBJ2-1; 13 positions agree with TRBD2. V dropped 1 base and J dropped 3; count of bases not matched to a gene: 6. Germline CDR1 reads SGHAT; CDR2 reads FQNNGV. CDR3 size: 18 residues. The CDR3 loop is CASSLAPTSGGVYNEQFF. In DNA, the CDR3 is TGTGCCAGCAGCTTAGCCCCCACTAGCGGGGGGGTCTACAATGAGCAGTTCTTC.

This chain links TRBV5-4 with TRBJ1-6; D call uncertain. Germline V gene data show CDR1 as SGHNT and CDR2 as YYREEE (reference sequence). V was cut by 0 bases and J by 8 bases, with 12 bases left in between. CDR3 length: 15 residues. CDR3 sequence reads: CASSLAAGLDSPLHF. The DNA for the CDR3 is TGTGCCAGCAGCTTGGCCGCGGGGTTAGATTCACCCCTCCACTTT.

The V and J genes are TRBV7-9 and TRBJ1-2; D remains unclear. The CDR3 has 13 residues. V lost 1 base to trimming and J lost 4 bases, with 7 bases between them. Germline CDR1 reads SEHNR; CDR2 reads FQNEAQ (reference sequence). Written as DNA, the CDR3 is TGTGCCAGCAGCTTAGGAGTCGGCTATGGCTACACCTTC. Translation gives CASSLGVGYGYTF. Full variable domain (outside the CDR3, taken from reference TRBV7-9 and TRBJ1-2): DTGVSQNPRHKITKRGQNVTFRCDPISEHNRLYWYRQTLGQGPEFLTYFQNEAQLEKSRLLSDRFSAERPKGSFSTLEIQRTEQGDSAMYLCASSLGVGYGYTFGSGTRLTVV.

The CDR3 bases are TGTGCCAGCAGAACCGGGACAGGCTCATTTGGCACAGATACGCAGTATTTT. It translates to CASRTGTGSFGTDTQYF. This chain connects TRBV2 to TRBJ2-3, with TRBD1 matching 8 bases. CDR1 and CDR2 (germline): SNHLY, FYNNEI. The junction had 12 bases not matched to a gene; V was cut back by 6 bases and J by 1 base. This CDR3 contains 17 residues.

The CDR3 region has the DNA TGTGCCAGCAGTTCGCTAACGGGGAACACTGAAGCTTTCTTT. Translation gives CASSSLTGNTEAFF. The chain employs TRBV6-5 and TRBJ1-1; no reliable D call. CDR1 is MNHEY, CDR2 SVGAGI, per germline. The length of the CDR3 is 14 residues. Trimming cost V 4 bases and J 1 base, with 10 bases left between them.

V gene TRBV19 combines with J gene TRBJ1-2; weak D call: TRBD1 (5 bases). CDR3 length: 17 residues. The germline CDR1 and CDR2 sequences are LNHDA and SQIVND (reference sequence). V lost 3 bases and J lost 4, with 21 bases in between. Here the CDR3 DNA reads TGTGCCAGTAGTATTGGGTCGGAGGGACCCGTTAGCTATGGCTACACCTTC. It codes for CASSIGSEGPVSYGYTF.

The CDR3 nucleotides are TGCAGCGTTGAATCCCCAGCGATTGGAAACACCATATATTTT. Translation: CSVESPAIGNTIYF. The chain joins TRBV29-1 to TRBJ1-3; D not resolved. The germline CDR1 and CDR2 sequences are SQVTM and ANQGSEA. The CDR3 has 14 amino acids. Trimming cost V 2 bases and J 3 bases, with 11 bases left between them.

V and J are TRBV25-1 and TRBJ1-6, with 12 bases aligning to TRBD1. J lost 5 bases, V lost 7 bases, and 9 bases had no gene match. Per germline, CDR1 MGHDK and CDR2 SYGVNS. The CDR3 loop spans 17 amino acids. The chain's CDR3 is CASKPGQGAVNNSPLHF. Here the CDR3 DNA reads TGTGCCAGCAAACCGGGACAGGGGGCCGTCAATAATTCACCCCTCCACTTT.

This chain links TRBV2 with TRBJ1-5; the match to TRBD1 covers 8 bases. CDR1 is SNHLY, CDR2 FYNNEI, per germline. The CDR3 loop spans 14 amino acids. The ends lost 10 bases at V and 6 bases at J; junction bases unmatched: 11. CDR3 sequence reads: CATATGAGSQPQHF. CDR3 DNA sequence: TGTGCCACCGCGACAGGGGCTGGGTCTCAGCCCCAGCATTTT.

This clone was counted once. This chain connects TRBV2 to TRBJ2-5, with D maybe TRBD1 (8 bases). In germline, CDR1 is SNHLY, CDR2 FYNNEI. V lost 8 bases and J 7 bases, leaving 17 bases between the germline ends. CDR3 length equals 13 residues. CDR3 region: CASLGTGGGTQYF. DNA of the CDR3: TGTGCCAGCCTCGGCACAGGGGGGGGGACCCAGTACTTC.

The chain carries TRBV5-8 and TRBJ1-6; the match to TRBD1 covers 8 bases. The CDR3 consists of 14 residues. Looked up from germline, CDR1 is SGHTS and CDR2 is YDEGEE. With V trimmed by 2 bases and J by 7 bases, 2 bases remained unmatched. As DNA, the CDR3 is TGTGCCAGCAGCTTCAGACAGGGGAATTCACCCCTCCACTTT. Its protein is CASSFRQGNSPLHF.

The CDR3 nucleotides read TGTGCCTGGAGCCTCGCGGGGGCCACCGGGGAGCTGTTTTTT. Translation gives CAWSLAGATGELFF. The chain is built from TRBV30 and TRBJ2-2, with a tentative D call TRBD2 (7 bases). The germline gives CDR1 GTSNPN, CDR2 SVGIG (reference sequence). The CDR3 loop spans 14 amino acids. Trimming removed 3 bases at V and 4 bases at J, with 12 bases between.

The chain has TRBV6-5 and TRBJ1-1; D is unclear. CDR3 length: 13 residues. The V gene lost 3 bases and the J gene lost 8 bases, with 13 bases spanning the gap. The germline gives CDR1 MNHEY, CDR2 SVGAGI. The CDR3 nucleotides are TGTGCCAGCAGTTATGACCCTGCGCGGGAAGCTTTCTTT. As protein: CASSYDPAREAFF.

This chain joins TRBV28 and TRBJ1-4; D is ambiguous. The CDR3 totals 14 residues. The ends were cut back, 6 bases at V and 7 bases at J, with 15 bases in the middle. Germline V gene sequence: CDR1 MDHEN, CDR2 SYDVKM. The CDR3, as DNA: TGTGCCAGCAGGGAGGGCGTCGGTCGTGAAAAACTGTTTTTT. It is translated as CASREGVGREKLFF.

The V gene is TRBV28, the J gene TRBJ1-6, with D maybe TRBD1 (5 bases). The CDR3 is 13 amino acids. Trimming took 5 bases from V and 10 from J, leaving 12 bases between them. Germline CDR1 reads MDHEN; CDR2 reads SYDVKM. This CDR3 is CASSRGFESPLHF. DNA for the CDR3: TGTGCCAGCAGTCGGGGGTTCGAATCACCCCTCCACTTT.

This chain links TRBV19 with TRBJ2-3; weak D call: TRBD2 (6 bases). The CDR3 length is 13 residues. Germline V gene data show CDR1 as LNHDA and CDR2 as SQIVND (reference sequence). V dropped 3 bases and J dropped 6 bases, with 10 bases sitting between them. The CDR3 bases are TGTGCCAGTAGTATCGGGAGTGGGGATACGCAGTATTTT. This encodes CASSIGSGDTQYF. Full variable domain (missing parts from reference TRBV19 and TRBJ2-3): DGGITQSPKYLFRKEGQNVTLSCEQNLNHDAMYWYRQDPGQGLRLIYYSQIVNDFQKGDIAEGYSVSREKKESFPLTVTSAQKNPTAFYLCASSIGSGDTQYFGPGTRLTVL.

CDR3 sequence (DNA): TGTGCCAGCAGCTTATCAGGGGGGACTGAAGCTTTCTTT. As protein: CASSLSGGTEAFF. V is TRBV7-9 and J is TRBJ1-1; 7 nucleotides match TRBD1. The germline gives CDR1 SEHNR, CDR2 FQNEAQ (reference sequence). CDR3 size: 13 residues. J was trimmed by 5 bases and V by 2 bases; bases with no gene match: 2.

The chain is built from TRBV15 and TRBJ1-1, with 7 bases fitting TRBD1. V trimming: 4 bases; J trimming: 1 base; junction bases outside the gene matches: 15. This CDR3 is 18 amino acids long. CDR1 and CDR2 (germline): LNHNV, YYDKDF (reference sequence). CDR3 coding DNA: TGTGCCACCAGCACAGACAGGGCGACGGGGGTCTCGAACACTGAAGCTTTCTTT. It translates to CATSTDRATGVSNTEAFF.

This chain links TRBV15 with TRBJ2-1, with 10 bases fitting TRBD1. J gave up 3 bases and V 3 bases, and 17 bases lay outside the gene matches. Germline lookup yields CDR1 LNHNV and CDR2 YYDKDF (reference sequence). The CDR3 totals 20 residues. CDR3 nucleotide sequence: TGTGCCACCAGCAGGCTTAAGTGGGCTAGGACAGGGGGAAACTACAATGAGCAGTTCTTC. Encoded protein: CATSRLKWARTGGNYNEQFF.

V is TRBV3-1 (or the pseudogene TRBV3-2) and J is TRBJ2-5; no clear D. The CDR3 has 12 residues. Germline assignment: CDR1 LGHDT and CDR2 YNNKEL (reference sequence). The V gene lost 8 bases and the J gene lost 1 base, with 8 bases spanning the gap. The CDR3 DNA is TGTGCCAGCGACACAGCCCAAGAGACCCAGTACTTC. Translating it yields CASDTAQETQYF.

The chain recombines TRBV6-5 with TRBJ1-6; possible D gene TRBD1, 5 bases. CDR3 length: 15 amino acids. The V end lost 6 bases, the J end lost 10 bases, and 19 bases lay between the germline ends. The germline V gene has CDR1 MNHEY and CDR2 SVGAGI. The CDR3 loop reads CASRYTGPEGSPLHF. The CDR3 coding sequence is TGTGCCAGCAGGTATACCGGGCCGGAGGGGTCACCCCTCCACTTT.

The V and J genes are TRBV28 and TRBJ1-1, with 7 bases aligning to TRBD1. Germline CDR1 and CDR2: MDHEN and SYDVKM. V was pared by 5 bases and J by 5 bases, with 8 bases of the junction left unmatched. The CDR3 is 14 residues long. As DNA, the CDR3 is TGTGCCAGCAGTGGTAGACAGGGAAGGACTGAAGCTTTCTTT. It is translated as CASSGRQGRTEAFF.

This rearrangement joins TRBV5-6 to TRBJ1-4, with D possibly being TRBD1 (5 bases). Trimming cost V 5 bases and J 3 bases, with 17 bases left between them. Germline-derived CDR1 and CDR2 are SGHDT and YYEEEE. CDR3 length equals 16 residues. CDR3 protein: CASSYKRTRSNEKLFF. CDR3 coding DNA: TGTGCCAGCAGTTACAAACGGACACGATCTAATGAAAAACTGTTTTTT. Filled out from reference TRBV5-6 and TRBJ1-4, the complete variable domain reads DAGVTQSPTHLIKTRGQQVTLRCSPKSGHDTVSWYQQALGQGPQFIFQYYEEEERQRGNFPDRFSGHQFPNYSSELNVNALLLGDSALYLCASSYKRTRSNEKLFFGSGTQLSVL.